This TCR beta chain appears in the sequencing data of a study of CD8+CD57+ T cells in acquired aplastic anemia. Both TCR beta VDJ combination and CDR3 sequence profiling were carried out. Genomic DNA was the template for this profiling. TCRdb re-analysed the reads in MiXCR, keeping a single row per CDR3 protein. The sample records some 170,000 distinct CDR3 sequences, 40% to 55% being singletons. The V segment lost 5 bases and the J segment 6 bases; nucleotides outside the gene matches: 7. Germline V gives CDR1 LNHDA, CDR2 SQIVND (reference sequence). This CDR3 region has 14 residues. This clonotype was seen many times. In patients chosen for sequencing, flow cytometry had shown CD8+CD57+ cell expansion. The cohort consisted entirely of patients having severe acquired aplastic anemia.

The rearrangement uses TRBV19 and TRBJ2-3, with TRBD2 matching over 8 bases. The sample was sorted CD4+, CD8+, or CD8+CD57+ T cells (not recorded which) from PBMCs. The origin of this receptor is a human donor with aplastic anemia. CDR3 protein: CASSPRGGPDTQYF. The DNA of the CDR3 is TGTGCCAGTAGTCCTCGGGGGGGCCCCGATACGCAGTATTTT.